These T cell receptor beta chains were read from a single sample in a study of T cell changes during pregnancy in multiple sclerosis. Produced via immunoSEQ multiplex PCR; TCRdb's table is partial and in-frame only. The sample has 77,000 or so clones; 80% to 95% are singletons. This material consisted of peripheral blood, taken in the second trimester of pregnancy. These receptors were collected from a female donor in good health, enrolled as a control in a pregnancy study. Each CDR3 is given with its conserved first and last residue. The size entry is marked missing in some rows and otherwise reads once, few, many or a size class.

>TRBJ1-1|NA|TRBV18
CASSPGQGGAFF
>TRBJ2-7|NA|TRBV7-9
CASSLQGLLYEQYF
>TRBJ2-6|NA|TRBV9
CASSRQGTGANVLTF
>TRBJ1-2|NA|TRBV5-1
CASSLASSEDGYTF
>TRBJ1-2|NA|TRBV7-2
CASSPRTGGDGYTF
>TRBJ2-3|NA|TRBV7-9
CASSAHRGGSTDTQYF
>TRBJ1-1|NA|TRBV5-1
CASSWTTDSNTEAFF
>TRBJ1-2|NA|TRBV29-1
CSHQTGEGYTF
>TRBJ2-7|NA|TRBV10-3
CAISDRQAYEQYF
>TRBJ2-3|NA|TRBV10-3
CATLQGVNTDTQYF
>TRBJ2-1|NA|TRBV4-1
CASSQDQTSSEQFF
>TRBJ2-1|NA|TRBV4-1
CASSHRLAGGPFDEQFF
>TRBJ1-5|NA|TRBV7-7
CASSSIEGMGGQDQPQHF
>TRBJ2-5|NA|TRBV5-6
CASSHTNQETQYF
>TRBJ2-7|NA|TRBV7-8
CASSARDSSYEQYF
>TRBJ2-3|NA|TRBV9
CASSPGLAGGTSTDTQYF
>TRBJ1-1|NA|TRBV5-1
CASSPGGSMNTEAFF
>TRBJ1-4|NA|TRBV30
CAWSARGGAEKLFF
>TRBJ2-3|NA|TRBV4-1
CASSPTQLLAGFIDTQYF
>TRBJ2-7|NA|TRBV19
CASSTIPLRGTGEQYF
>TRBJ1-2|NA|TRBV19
CASSITGPNYGYTF
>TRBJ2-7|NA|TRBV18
CASSPEFYEQYF
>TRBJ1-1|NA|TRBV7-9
CASSLLQAHTEAFF
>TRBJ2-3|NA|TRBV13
CASSSQGDTQYF
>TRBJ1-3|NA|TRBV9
CASSAGGSGNTIYF
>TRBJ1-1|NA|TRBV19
CASSIAGDTEAFF
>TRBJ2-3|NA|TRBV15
CATRDVVHSITDTQYF
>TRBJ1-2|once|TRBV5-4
CASSPSVTRGLNYGYTF
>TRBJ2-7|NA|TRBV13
CASSPQGAGHYEQYF
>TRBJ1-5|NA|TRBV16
CASSQSTGGEPQHF
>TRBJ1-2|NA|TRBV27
CASSLGPNIYGYTF
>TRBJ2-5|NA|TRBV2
CASSVAGTGYREETQYF
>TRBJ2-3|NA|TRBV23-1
CASSEKGGADTDTQYF
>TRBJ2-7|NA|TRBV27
CASILGQGIYEQYF
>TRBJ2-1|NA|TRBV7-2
CASSVLSGASYNEQFF
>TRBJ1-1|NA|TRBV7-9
CASMKPQNTEAFF
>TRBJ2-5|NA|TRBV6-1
CASSATGSRETQYF
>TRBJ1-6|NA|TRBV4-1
CASSLRAITGHNSPLHF
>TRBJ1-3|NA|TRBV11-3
CASSGKGAGNTIYF
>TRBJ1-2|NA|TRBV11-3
CASSSETREAGNYGYTF
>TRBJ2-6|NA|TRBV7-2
CASSPHLSSGANVLTF
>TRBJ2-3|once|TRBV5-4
CASSPKKTSGGSTDTQYF
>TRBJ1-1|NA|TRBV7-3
CASSVTGGNTEAFF
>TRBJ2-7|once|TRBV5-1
CASSFPRGSRGAPRSYEQYF
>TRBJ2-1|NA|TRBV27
CASNIRGQVRFDEQFF
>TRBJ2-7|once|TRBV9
CASSVDPGGYEQYF
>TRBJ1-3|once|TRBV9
CASSVGSGGVGNTIYF
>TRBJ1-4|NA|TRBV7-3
CASSLFGQGAEKLFF
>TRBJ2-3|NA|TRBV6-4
CASSPIISGGTDTQYF
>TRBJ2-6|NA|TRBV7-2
CASSLTGSGANVLTF